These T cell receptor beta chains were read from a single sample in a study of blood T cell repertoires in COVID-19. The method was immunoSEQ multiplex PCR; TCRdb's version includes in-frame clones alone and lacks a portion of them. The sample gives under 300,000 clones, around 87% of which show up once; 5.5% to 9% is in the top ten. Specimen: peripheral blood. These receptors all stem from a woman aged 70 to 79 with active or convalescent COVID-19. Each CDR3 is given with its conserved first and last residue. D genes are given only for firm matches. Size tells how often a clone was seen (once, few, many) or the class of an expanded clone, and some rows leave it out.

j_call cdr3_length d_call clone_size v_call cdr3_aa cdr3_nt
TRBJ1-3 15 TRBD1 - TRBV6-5 CASSPPTGGGNTIYF TGTGCCAGCAGTCCTCCGACAGGGGGTGGAAACACCATATATTTT
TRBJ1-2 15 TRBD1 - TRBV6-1 CASSPGTGVFYGYTF TGTGCCAGCAGTCCGGGGACAGGAGTATTCTATGGCTACACCTTC
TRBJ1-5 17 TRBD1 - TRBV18 CASHRGAGGNSNQPQHF TGTGCCAGCCACCGGGGGGCAGGGGGCAATAGCAATCAGCCCCAGCATTTT
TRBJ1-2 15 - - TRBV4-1 CASSQDPATTNGYTF TGCGCCAGCAGCCAAGATCCAGCGACCACAAATGGCTACACCTTC
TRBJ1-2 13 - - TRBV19 CASSPGGSYGYTF TGTGCCAGTAGTCCTGGAGGTAGCTATGGCTACACCTTC
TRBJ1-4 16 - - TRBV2 CASSLTGLATNEKLFF TGTGCCAGCAGCCTGACAGGACTAGCAACTAATGAAAAACTGTTTTTT
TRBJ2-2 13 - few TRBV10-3 CAIGLPGTGELFF TGTGCCATTGGACTCCCGGGAACCGGGGAGCTGTTTTTT
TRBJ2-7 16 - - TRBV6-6 CASSRSSWRVSGEQYF TGTGCCAGCAGCCGATCCTCTTGGAGAGTCTCGGGCGAGCAGTACTTC
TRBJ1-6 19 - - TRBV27 CASSLRGFQVGRVGSPLHF TGTGCCAGCAGTTTACGGGGATTTCAAGTAGGGCGGGTAGGATCACCCCTCCACTTT
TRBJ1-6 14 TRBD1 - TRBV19 CASSVGTANSPLHF TGTGCCAGTAGTGTTGGGACAGCTAATTCACCCCTCCACTTT
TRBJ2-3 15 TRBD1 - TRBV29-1 CSVEGGTGERDTQYF TGCAGCGTTGAAGGGGGGACAGGGGAGCGAGATACGCAGTATTTT
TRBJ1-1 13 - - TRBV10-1 CASSESSVYEAFF TGCGCCAGCAGTGAGTCTTCCGTCTATGAAGCTTTCTTT
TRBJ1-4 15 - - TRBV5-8 CASSRNDRRNEKLFF TGTGCCAGTAGCCGGAACGACAGGAGAAATGAAAAACTGTTTTTT
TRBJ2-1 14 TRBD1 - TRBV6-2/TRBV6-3 CASSPRTGLHEQFF TGTGCCAGCAGCCCGAGGACAGGGCTACATGAGCAGTTCTTC
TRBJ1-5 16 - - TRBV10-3 CAISPGLHQNAQPQHF TGTGCCATCAGTCCGGGACTCCATCAGAATGCTCAGCCCCAGCATTTT
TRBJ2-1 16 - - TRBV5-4 CASSGSAVGHYNEQFF TGTGCCAGCAGCGGATCGGCAGTAGGACATTACAATGAGCAGTTCTTC
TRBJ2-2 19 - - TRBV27 CASSFLYSARDGNTGELFF TGTGCCAGCAGTTTTTTGTATTCGGCGCGGGACGGAAACACCGGGGAGCTGTTTTTT
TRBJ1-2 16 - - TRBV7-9 CASSAGGRKPNYGYTF TGTGCCAGCAGCGCCGGGGGGCGCAAACCCAACTATGGCTACACCTTC